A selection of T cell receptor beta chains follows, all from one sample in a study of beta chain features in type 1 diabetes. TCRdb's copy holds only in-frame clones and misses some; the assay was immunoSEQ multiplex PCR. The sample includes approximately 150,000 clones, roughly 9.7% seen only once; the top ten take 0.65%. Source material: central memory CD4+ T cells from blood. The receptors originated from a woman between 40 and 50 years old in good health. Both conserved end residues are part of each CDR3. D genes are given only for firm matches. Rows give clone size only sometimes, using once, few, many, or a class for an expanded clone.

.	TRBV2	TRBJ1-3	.	TGTGCCAGCAGTGAACAGGGTAGATCTGGAAACACCATATATTTT	CASSEQGRSGNTIYF
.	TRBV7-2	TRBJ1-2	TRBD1	TGTGCCAGCAGCTTCGGACAGGGGGCCAATGGCTACACCTTC	CASSFGQGANGYTF
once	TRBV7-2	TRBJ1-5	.	TGTGCCAGCAGCATACAGGGTTCCCAGCCCCAGCATTTT	CASSIQGSQPQHF
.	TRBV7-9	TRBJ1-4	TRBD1	TGTGCCAGCAGCTTACAGGGGGAAGAAAAACTGTTTTTT	CASSLQGEEKLFF
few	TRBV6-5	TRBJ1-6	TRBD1	TGTGCCAGCAGTGCCCGGGACAGGGGGAATTCACCCCTCCACTTT	CASSARDRGNSPLHF
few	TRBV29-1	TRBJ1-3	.	TGCAGCGTTCAGGAGGGTGGAAACACCATATATTTT	CSVQEGGNTIYF
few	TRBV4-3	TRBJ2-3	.	TGCGCCAGCAGCCAAGATTGGCCCGGCACAGATACGCAGTATTTT	CASSQDWPGTDTQYF
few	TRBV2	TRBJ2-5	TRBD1	TGTGCCAGCAGAGGACAGGGGGCGGTGAAGGAGACCCAGTACTTC	CASRGQGAVKETQYF
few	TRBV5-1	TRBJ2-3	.	TGCGCCAGCAGCCCCGGACAGACCCCCACAGATACGCAGTATTTT	CASSPGQTPTDTQYF
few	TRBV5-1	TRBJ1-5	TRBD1	TGCGCCAGCAGCCAGGACAGGGGGGCTAATCAGCCCCAGCATTTT	CASSQDRGANQPQHF
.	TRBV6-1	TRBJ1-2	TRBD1	TGTGCCAGCAGGGTACAGGGGGCAGGACTCTATGGCTACACCTTC	CASRVQGAGLYGYTF
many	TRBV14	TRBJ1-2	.	TGTGCCAGCAGCCAAGTACCCAGGGGCGATGGCTACACCTTC	CASSQVPRGDGYTF
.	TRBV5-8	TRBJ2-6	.	TGTGCCAGCAGCTTGGCGGCTGGGGCCAACGTCCTGACTTTC	CASSLAAGANVLTF
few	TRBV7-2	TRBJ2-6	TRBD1	TGTGCCAGCAGCTTGGACAGGTTGAGCTCTGGGGCCAACGTCCTGACTTTC	CASSLDRLSSGANVLTF
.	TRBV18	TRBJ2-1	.	TGTGCCAGCTCACCCCCGAAGGCCCCAGGCAATGAGCAGTTCTTC	CASSPPKAPGNEQFF
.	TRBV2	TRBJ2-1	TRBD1	TGTGCCAGCAGTAAACAGGGGGGCTCCTACAATGAGCAGTTCTTC	CASSKQGGSYNEQFF
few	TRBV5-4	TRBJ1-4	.	TGTGCCAGCAGCTTACAGGGTTATGAAAAACTGTTTTTT	CASSLQGYEKLFF
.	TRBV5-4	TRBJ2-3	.	TGTGCCAGCAGCCTCGTTACAGGTCCCACAGATACGCAGTATTTT	CASSLVTGPTDTQYF
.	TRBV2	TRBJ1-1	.	TGTGCCGGGGCTAGCCAGGGGCTGAACACTGAAGCTTTCTTT	CAGASQGLNTEAFF
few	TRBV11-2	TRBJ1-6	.	TGTGCCAGCAGCTTACCACAGGTTCGCGGTTCACCCCTCCACTTT	CASSLPQVRGSPLHF
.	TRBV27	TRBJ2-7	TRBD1	TGTGCCAGCAGGGACAGGGGGCGTAGCGAGCAGTACTTC	CASRDRGRSEQYF
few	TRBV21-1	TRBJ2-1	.	TGTGCCAGCAGCAAAGAGCGGGCGGTAACAGGGGTCCGCTACAATGAGCAGTTCTTC	CASSKERAVTGVRYNEQFF
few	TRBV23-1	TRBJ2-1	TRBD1	TGCGCCAGCATCCTACAGGGGATCAGGAACAATGAGCAGTTCTTC	CASILQGIRNNEQFF
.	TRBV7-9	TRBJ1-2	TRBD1	TGTGCCAGCAAACAGGGGACAGGGCTGTATGGCTACACCTTC	CASKQGTGLYGYTF
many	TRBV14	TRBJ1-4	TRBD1	TGTGCCAGCAGCGCGCGATTGGGACAGGAAAAACTGTTTTTT	CASSARLGQEKLFF
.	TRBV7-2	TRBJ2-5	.	TGTGCCAGCAGAAGACAGGCTGGTGAAGAGACCCAGTACTTC	CASRRQAGEETQYF
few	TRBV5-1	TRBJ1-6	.	TGCGCCAGCAGCCCCGGGACAAGTCTGAATTCACCCCTCCACTTT	CASSPGTSLNSPLHF
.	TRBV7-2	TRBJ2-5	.	TGTGCCAGCAGCGTAGTGCAGGGATCAGAGACCCAGTACTTC	CASSVVQGSETQYF
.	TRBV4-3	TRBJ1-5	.	TGCGCCAGCAGCCAAGATGCGGGGAATCAGCCCCAGCATTTT	CASSQDAGNQPQHF
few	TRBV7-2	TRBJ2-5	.	TGTGCCAGCACCTCCAACACAGGGCAGGGTCAGTACTTC	CASTSNTGQGQYF
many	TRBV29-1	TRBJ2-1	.	TGCAGCGCCGTGGGGGGCTACAATGAGCAGTTCTTC	CSAVGGYNEQFF
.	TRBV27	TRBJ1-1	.	TGTGCCAGCATTCCTCTCGGGACACCGAACACTGAAGCTTTCTTT	CASIPLGTPNTEAFF
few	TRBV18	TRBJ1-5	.	TGTGCCAGCTCACCGGACAGCCCTAATCAGCCCCAGCATTTT	CASSPDSPNQPQHF
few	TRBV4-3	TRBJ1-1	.	TGCGCCAGCAGCCAAAGGGGGGGCACTGAAGCTTTCTTT	CASSQRGGTEAFF
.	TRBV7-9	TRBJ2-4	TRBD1	TGTGCCAGCAGCGCCTCCGGGACAGGGGGCAACATTCAGTACTTC	CASSASGTGGNIQYF
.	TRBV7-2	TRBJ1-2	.	TGTGCCAGCAGCGATACAGGGTTCTATGGCTACACCTTC	CASSDTGFYGYTF
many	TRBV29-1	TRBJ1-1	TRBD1	TGCAGCGTTATCAGGGGGGACACTGAAGCTTTCTTT	CSVIRGDTEAFF
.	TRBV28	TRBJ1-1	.	TGTGCCAGCAGTTTTGGGGGGTACGGAACTGAAGCTTTCTTT	CASSFGGYGTEAFF
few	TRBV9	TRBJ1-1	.	TGTGCCAGCAGCGTGGGACTGCAGAACACTGAAGCTTTCTTT	CASSVGLQNTEAFF
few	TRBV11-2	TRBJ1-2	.	TGTGCCAGCAGCCCAGGGGCCAGGGACTATGGCTACACCTTC	CASSPGARDYGYTF
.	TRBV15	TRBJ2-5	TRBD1	TGTGCCACCAGCAGAGAAGCCAGGGGGAGAGAGACCCAGTACTTC	CATSREARGRETQYF
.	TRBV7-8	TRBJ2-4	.	TGTGCCAGCAGCCCCCCCCTAGTGGGGCTGGGAAACATTCAGTACTTC	CASSPPLVGLGNIQYF
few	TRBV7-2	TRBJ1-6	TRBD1	TGTGCCAGCAGCTTAGAAGGGACAGCTAATTCACCCCTCCACTTT	CASSLEGTANSPLHF
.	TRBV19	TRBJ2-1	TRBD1	TGTGCCAGTACCTTCCCTATAGAGGGACAGGCCCTTTACAATGAGCAGTTCTTC	CASTFPIEGQALYNEQFF
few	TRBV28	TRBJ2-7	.	TGTGCCAGCAGTTTAGGCACCTACGAGCAGTACTTC	CASSLGTYEQYF
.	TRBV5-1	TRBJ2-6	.	TGCGCCAGCAGCTTGGACAGCCAAATTAGATCTGGGGCCAACGTCCTGACTTTC	CASSLDSQIRSGANVLTF
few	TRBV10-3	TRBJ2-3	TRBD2	TGTGCCATCAGTGAGTCGAAGGGAGCGGGGGGCGGCACAGATACGCAGTATTTT	CAISESKGAGGGTDTQYF
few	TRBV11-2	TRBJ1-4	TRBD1	TGTGCCAGCAGCGGGGGACAGGGAGTTTCCGAAAAACTGTTTTTT	CASSGGQGVSEKLFF
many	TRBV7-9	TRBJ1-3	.	TGTGCCAGCGCCCCCAGGCTGTTGGATGGAAACACCATATATTTT	CASAPRLLDGNTIYF
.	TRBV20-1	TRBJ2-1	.	TGCAGTGCTAGAGACAGTGATGAGCAGTTCTTC	CSARDSDEQFF
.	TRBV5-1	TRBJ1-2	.	TGCGCCAGCAGCTTGGTGGCAGGGTCGACCCATGGCTACACCTTC	CASSLVAGSTHGYTF
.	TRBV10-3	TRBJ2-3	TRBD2	TGTGCCATCAGTGACCCGGGGGGTGTGGATACGCAGTATTTT	CAISDPGGVDTQYF
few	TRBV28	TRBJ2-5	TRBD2	TGTGCCAGCAGTACAATCCCGGGACTAGCGGGGAAGGGGCAAGAGACCCAGTACTTC	CASSTIPGLAGKGQETQYF
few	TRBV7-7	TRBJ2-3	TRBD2	TGTGCTAGCAGCCGTGGACTAGCGGGGGCCGCAGATACGCAGTATTTT	CASSRGLAGAADTQYF
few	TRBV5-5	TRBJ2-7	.	TGTGCCAGCCCGAACGAGGGCTACGAGCAGTACTTC	CASPNEGYEQYF
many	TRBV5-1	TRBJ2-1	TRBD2	TGCGCCAGCAGCCTTAGCGGGGCTAGCTCCTACAATGAGCAGTTCTTC	CASSLSGASSYNEQFF
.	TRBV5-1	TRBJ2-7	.	TGCGCCAGCAGTTATGGTCGGTCGAGGGACGAGCAGTACTTC	CASSYGRSRDEQYF
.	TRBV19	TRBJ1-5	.	TGTGCCAGTAGTACCGGGGGGCGCAATCAGCCCCAGCATTTT	CASSTGGRNQPQHF
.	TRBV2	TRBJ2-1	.	TGTGCCACAGCGGAGGGGGCGGGGCCATACAATGAGCAGTTCTTC	CATAEGAGPYNEQFF